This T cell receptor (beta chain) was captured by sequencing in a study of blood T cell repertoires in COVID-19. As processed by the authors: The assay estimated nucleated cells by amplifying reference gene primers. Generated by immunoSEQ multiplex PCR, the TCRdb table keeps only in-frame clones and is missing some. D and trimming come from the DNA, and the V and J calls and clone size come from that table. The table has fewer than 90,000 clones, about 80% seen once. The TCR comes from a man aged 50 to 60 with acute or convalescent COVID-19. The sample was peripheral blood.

Written as DNA, the CDR3 is TGTGCCAGTAGTCTCGGGACAGGACCTACCTACGAGCAGTACTTC. It is translated as CASSLGTGPTYEQYF. This chain connects TRBV19 to TRBJ2-7; 8 bases line up with TRBD1. From germline, CDR1 is LNHDA and CDR2 SQIVND (reference sequence). The CDR3 length is 15 residues. V lost 5 bases to trimming and J lost 2 bases; unmatched junction nucleotides: 8.